Each of the 22 T cell receptor beta chains below was sequenced from the same sample in a study of regulatory T cells in long-lasting Graves disease. Time point in this sample: persistent/refractory GD, antithyroid drugs over 5 years with positive TRAb. Generation of the TCR library employed RNA extracted from PBMCs. The TCR beta library used iRepertoire HTBI primers with Arm-PCR amplification of CDR3. Each CDR3 protein gets one entry after TCRdb re-called the multiplex PCR reads with MiXCR. The sample includes roughly 430,000 distinct CDR3 sequences, around a fifth of them seen just once. Sequences were derived from peripheral blood mononuclear cells (PBMCs), sampled when the disease was refractory, from a patient treated with antithyroid drugs. The receptors shown here come from a female donor with Graves disease.

This clonotype was recorded many times. This chain joins TRBV5-1 and TRBJ1-6; 8 bases fit TRBD1. CDR1 is SGHRS and CDR2 is YFSETQ in the germline V gene. V lost 5 bases, J lost 9 bases, and 7 bases stayed unmatched. The length of the CDR3 is 14 residues. CDR3 loop: CASRVTGDSSPLHF. The CDR3 coding sequence is TGCGCCAGCAGAGTGACAGGGGACTCTTCACCCCTCCACTTT. Drawing the rest from reference TRBV5-1 and TRBJ1-6, the complete variable domain is KAGVTQTPRYLIKTRGQQVTLSCSPISGHRSVSWYQQTPGQGLQFLFEYFSETQRNKGNFPGRFSGRQFSNSRSEMNVSTLELGDSALYLCASRVTGDSSPLHFGNGTRLTVT.

This clonotype was seen a handful of times. The CDR3 DNA follows: TGCGCCAGCAGCCGTAGCGGGAACACCGGGGAGCTGTTTTTT. It codes for CASSRSGNTGELFF. The chain links TRBV5-1 to TRBJ2-2; maybe TRBD2 (6 bases). This CDR3 is 14 amino acids long. Germline lookup yields CDR1 SGHRS and CDR2 YFSETQ. Trimming took 4 bases from V and 1 from J, leaving 8 bases between them.

Here the CDR3 DNA reads TGTGCCAGCAGCTACAGGGACACCCAAGAGACCCAGTACTTC. The encoded protein is CASSYRDTQETQYF. The genes are TRBV5-8 and TRBJ2-5; D is perhaps TRBD1 (6 bases). This CDR3 spans 14 amino acids. V lost 3 bases and J 1 base, leaving 10 bases between the germline ends. CDR1 is SGHTS and CDR2 is YDEGEE in the germline V gene.

This clonotype was detected many times. This sequence joins TRBV12-3 or TRBV12-4 and TRBJ1-5; D is perhaps TRBD1 (5 bases). V was trimmed by 5 bases and J by 7 bases, leaving 15 bases between them. This CDR3 contains 14 residues. The DNA of the CDR3 is TGTGCCAGCAGTCCGGGCGGGGGACGCCAGCCCCAGCATTTT. This encodes CASSPGGGRQPQHF.

The chain is built from TRBV25-1 and TRBJ2-5, with unresolved D. This CDR3 spans 16 amino acids. Per the germline V gene, CDR1 is MGHDK and CDR2 is SYGVNS. Trimming took off 0 bases at V and 5 bases at J, with 16 bases between the two ends. The CDR3 nucleotides are TGTGCCAGCAGTGAATATTTCATCCGGGCCGGGGAGACCCAGTACTTC. Translation: CASSEYFIRAGETQYF. Based on the CDR3 plus reference TRBV25-1 and TRBJ2-5, the full variable domain is EADIYQTPRYLVIGTGKKITLECSQTMGHDKMYWYQQDPGMELHLIHYSYGVNSTEKGDLSSESTVSRIRTEHFPLTLESARPSHTSQYLCASSEYFIRAGETQYFGPGTRLLVL.

This clonotype was seen ten or more times. This chain uses TRBV3-1 with TRBJ2-5; 9 bases match TRBD2. The CDR3 has 18 amino acids. The junction had 13 bases not matched to a gene; V was cut back by 0 bases and J by 5 bases. Per germline, CDR1 LGHDT and CDR2 YNNKEL (reference sequence). CDR3 bases: TGTGCCAGCAGCCAAGATGTCCTGCGCGGGAGGGCGGACGAGACCCAGTACTTC. Protein sequence: CASSQDVLRGRADETQYF.

The sample holds many counts of this clonotype. This sequence joins TRBV7-6 and TRBJ1-5; no definite D call. CDR3 length equals 13 residues. Germline values: CDR1 SGHVS, CDR2 FNYEAQ. V gave up 5 bases and J gave up 4 bases, with 9 bases separating them. CDR3 DNA: TGTGCCAGCAGCCCGACAATTAATCAGCCCCAGCATTTT. Residues: CASSPTINQPQHF.

V is TRBV4-1 and J is TRBJ1-5, with TRBD1 matching 8 bases. Germline CDR1 is MGHRA and CDR2 is YSYEKL. Unmatched junction bases numbered 4, after V lost 4 bases and J lost 2 bases. The CDR3 extends over 15 amino acids. The CDR3 loop reads CASSPGQGRNQPQHF. The DNA of the CDR3 is TGCGCCAGCAGCCCAGGACAGGGCCGCAATCAGCCCCAGCATTTT.

This clonotype was seen at least ten times. The chain links TRBV7-6 to TRBJ1-1; perhaps TRBD1 as D (5 bases). The CDR3 has 14 amino acids. CDR1 and CDR2 (germline): SGHVS, FNYEAQ. With 5 bases removed from V and 7 bases from J, the gap between germline ends came to 17 bases. The CDR3 DNA reads as TGTGCCAGCAGCCTTAGCCCGCCCGGGGGTGAAGCTTTCTTT. It encodes CASSLSPPGGEAFF.

This clonotype showed up many times. The chain employs TRBV12-3 or TRBV12-4 and TRBJ1-6; 10 bases match TRBD1. This CDR3 is built from 15 residues. With 6 bases clipped from V and 9 bases from J, the junction kept 8 bases outside the gene matches. In nucleotides, the CDR3 is TGTGCCAGCAGCCACTTCCGGGACAGGGGTTCACCCCTCCACTTT. Amino acid sequence: CASSHFRDRGSPLHF.

This clonotype was detected many times. The rearrangement joins TRBV30 to TRBJ2-2; 9 bases agree with TRBD2. This CDR3 has 13 residues. V lost 2 bases and J lost 5; bases outside the gene matches: 0. Germline-derived CDR1 and CDR2 are GTSNPN and SVGIG (reference sequence). The CDR3 region has the DNA TGTGCCTGGAGTAGCGGGGGGACCGGGGAGCTGTTTTTT. Its translation is CAWSSGGTGELFF. Together with reference TRBV30 and TRBJ2-2, the CDR3 gives the full variable domain: SQTIHQWPATLVQPVGSPLSLECTVEGTSNPNLYWYRQAAGRGLQLLFYSVGIGQISSEVPQNLSASRPQDRQFILSSKKLLLSDSGFYLCAWSSGGTGELFFGEGSRLTVL.

This clonotype appeared a few times. The genes are TRBV5-1 and TRBJ1-4; 8 nucleotides line up with TRBD1. The germline CDR1 and CDR2 sequences are SGHRS and YFSETQ. V dropped 4 bases and J dropped 8; count of bases not matched to a gene: 7. CDR3 length equals 14 residues. This chain's CDR3 is CASSTGQGGEKLFF. CDR3 nucleotide sequence: TGCGCCAGCAGCACCGGACAGGGTGGCGAAAAACTGTTTTTT.

The CDR3 nucleotides are TGTGCCAGCAGCCAAGGGGCCGGTCTTACTCAATACAATGAGCAGTTCTTC. This sequence encodes CASSQGAGLTQYNEQFF. The V call is TRBV4-2, the J call TRBJ2-1; D ambiguous. Trimming removed 1 base from V and 4 bases from J, with 17 bases in between. CDR1 and CDR2 (germline): LGHNA, YNFKEQ. The CDR3 contains 17 residues.

On this clonotype: It may be a read error: a sequence one base away is much more abundant. Because the CDR3 is missing its conserved closing phenylalanine or tryptophan, this is likely a read error. The CDR3 reads CASSVNSLMNTEAFL. In DNA, the CDR3 is TGTGCCAGCAGTGTTAACAGCCTCATGAACACTGAAGCTTTCCTT. This chain connects TRBV6-2 or TRBV6-3 to TRBJ1-1; D uncertain. Germline CDR1 is MNHEY and CDR2 is SVGEGT. This CDR3 region has 15 residues. V was pared by 5 bases and J by 0 bases, with 13 bases between.

In this sample, this clonotype turned up many times. The gene calls are TRBV7-9 and TRBJ2-7; a weak D match, TRBD1 (5 bases). Germline-derived CDR1 and CDR2 are SEHNR and FQNEAQ (reference sequence). This CDR3 has 14 amino acids. V was pared by 4 bases and J by 8 bases, with 18 bases between. The DNA for the CDR3 is TGTGCCAGCAGCTATACCCCCTCGGACACTCAGCAGTACTTC. It specifies CASSYTPSDTQQYF.

The table lists this clonotype with many counts. The V call is TRBV5-1, the J call TRBJ1-1; tentative D call: TRBD1 (5 bases). Between the trimmed V and J ends, which lost 4 bases and 5 bases, there was a span of 15 bases. Germline CDR1 reads SGHRS; CDR2 reads YFSETQ. This CDR3 spans 14 amino acids. CDR3 DNA: TGCGCCAGCAGCCCGGGGGGAGGGGAAACTGAAGCTTTCTTT. Residues: CASSPGGGETEAFF.

Details on this clonotype: Its ends do not fully match the called genes, so a read error is possible. The chain recombines TRBV27 with TRBJ1-1; D remains unclear. The CDR3 sequence is 13 residues long. Germline-derived CDR1 and CDR2 are MNHEY and SMNVEV (reference sequence). CDR3 amino acids: CASSEMGYTEALF. As DNA, the CDR3 is TGTGCCAGCAGTGAAATGGGGTACACTGAAGCTCTCTTT.

The chain links TRBV10-3 to TRBJ2-3, with 9 positions matching TRBD2. The CDR3 length is 15 residues. Germline CDR1 is ENHRY and CDR2 is SYGVKD. V lost 10 bases, J lost 3 bases, and 11 bases stayed unmatched. In nucleotides, the CDR3 is TGTGCCACCATTAGCGGGAGTAAAGTTACAGATACGCAGTATTTT. Translation gives CATISGSKVTDTQYF.

This clonotype was picked up a small number of times. V usage is TRBV20-1 and J usage is TRBJ1-2; D is ambiguous. V dropped 2 bases and J dropped 3 bases, with 10 bases sitting between them. The CDR3 covers 13 residues. Germline CDR1 and CDR2: DFQATT and SNEGSKA (reference sequence). CDR3 sequence reads: CSARRPADYGYTF. DNA for the CDR3: TGCAGTGCTAGACGCCCGGCGGACTATGGCTACACCTTC.

In this sample, this clonotype turned up many times. The genes are TRBV20-1 and TRBJ2-7; 9 nucleotides align to TRBD2. Germline V lookup: CDR1 DFQATT, CDR2 SNEGSKA (reference sequence). V lost 1 base to trimming and J lost 6 bases; unmatched junction nucleotides: 7. The CDR3 sequence is 14 residues long. In DNA form, the CDR3 reads TGCAGTGCTAGAGGGGGGCGGGAGGGCCTCGAGCAGTACTTC. Translation gives CSARGGREGLEQYF.

The chain employs TRBV7-8 and TRBJ2-3, with TRBD1 matching over 9 bases. The CDR3 extends over 18 amino acids. Germline V lookup: CDR1 SGHVS, CDR2 FQNEAQ. With 1 base clipped from V and 6 bases from J, the junction kept 14 bases outside the gene matches. DNA for the CDR3: TGTGCCAGCAGCTTAGGGGTTTTCGGACAGGGGACGAAGGATACGCAGTATTTT. The encoded protein is CASSLGVFGQGTKDTQYF.

This clonotype was seen just once. A read error may be the cause here, since a much bigger clone is one base away. The chain employs TRBV20-1 and TRBJ2-5; no clear D gene. The CDR3 consists of 12 residues. Germline V lookup: CDR1 DFQATT, CDR2 SNEGSKA (reference sequence). The chain's CDR3 is CSASDPREAQYF. DNA for the CDR3: TGCAGTGCTTCCGACCCGAGAGAGGCCCAGTACTTC.